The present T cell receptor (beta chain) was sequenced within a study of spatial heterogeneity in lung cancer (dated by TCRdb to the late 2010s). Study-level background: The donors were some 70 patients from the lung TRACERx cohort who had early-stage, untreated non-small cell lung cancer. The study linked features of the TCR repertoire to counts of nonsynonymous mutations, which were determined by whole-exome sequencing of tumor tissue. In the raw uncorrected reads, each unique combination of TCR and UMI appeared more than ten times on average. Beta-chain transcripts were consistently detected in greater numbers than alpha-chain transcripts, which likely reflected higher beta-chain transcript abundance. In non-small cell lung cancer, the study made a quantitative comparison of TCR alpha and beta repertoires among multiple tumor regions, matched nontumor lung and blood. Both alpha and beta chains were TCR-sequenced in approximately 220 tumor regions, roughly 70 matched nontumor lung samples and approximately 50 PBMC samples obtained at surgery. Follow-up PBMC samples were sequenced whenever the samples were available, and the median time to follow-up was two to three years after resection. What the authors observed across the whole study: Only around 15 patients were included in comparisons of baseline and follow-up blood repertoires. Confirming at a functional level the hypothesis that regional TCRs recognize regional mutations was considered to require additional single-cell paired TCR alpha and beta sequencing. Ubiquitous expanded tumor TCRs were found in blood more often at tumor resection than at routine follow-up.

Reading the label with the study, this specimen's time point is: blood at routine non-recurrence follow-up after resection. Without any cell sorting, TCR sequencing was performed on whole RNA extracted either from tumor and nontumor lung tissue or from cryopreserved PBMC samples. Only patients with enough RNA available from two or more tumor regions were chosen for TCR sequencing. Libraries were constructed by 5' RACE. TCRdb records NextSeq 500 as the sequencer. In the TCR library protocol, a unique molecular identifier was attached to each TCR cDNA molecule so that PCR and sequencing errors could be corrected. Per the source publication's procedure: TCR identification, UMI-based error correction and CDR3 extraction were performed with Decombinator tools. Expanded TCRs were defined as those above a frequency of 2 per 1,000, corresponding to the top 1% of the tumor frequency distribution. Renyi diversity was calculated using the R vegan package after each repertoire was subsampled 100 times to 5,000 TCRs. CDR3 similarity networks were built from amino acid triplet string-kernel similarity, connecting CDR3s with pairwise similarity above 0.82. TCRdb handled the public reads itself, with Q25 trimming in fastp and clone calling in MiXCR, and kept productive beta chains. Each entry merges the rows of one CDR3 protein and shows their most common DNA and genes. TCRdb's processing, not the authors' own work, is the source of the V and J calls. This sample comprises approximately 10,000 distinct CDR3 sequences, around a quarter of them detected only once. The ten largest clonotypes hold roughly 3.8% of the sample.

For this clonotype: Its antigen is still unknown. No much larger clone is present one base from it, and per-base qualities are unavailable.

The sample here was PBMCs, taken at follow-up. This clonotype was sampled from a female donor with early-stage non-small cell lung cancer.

Here is the DNA: TGTGCCAGTAGTAGGCGGACTAAGGACGAGCAGTACTTC. This sequence encodes CASSRRTKDEQYF. The sequence links TRBV19 to TRBJ2-7, with a weak D call of TRBD2 (6 bases match). Deletion took 4 bases off V and 5 bases off J, with a span of 12 bases between the germline ends. CDR1 is given as LNHDA and CDR2 as SQIVND, both from the germline V gene (reference sequence). The CDR3 numbers 13 residues from cysteine through phenylalanine. The only DNA kept is the CDR3, 39 bases in frame from the first base.